These T cell receptor beta chains were read from a single sample in a study of post-analysis software for immune sequencing data. Each CDR3 protein is one row after TCRdb ran MiXCR on the PCR reads. The sample contains about 160,000 distinct CDR3 sequences, about 36% of which appear only once. The sequencing used blood, collected after autologous hematopoietic stem cell transplantation. The receptors derive from a girl aged 5 to 17 with multiple sclerosis. Each CDR3 is given with its conserved first and last residue. Each record gives: V gene, D gene, J gene, clone size, CDR3 DNA, CDR3 protein. A D gene is named only where the DNA matches it firmly. For some rows the clone size is stated as once, few or many, or as a class when expanded; others skip it.

V: TRBV3-1; D: NA; J: TRBJ1-1; size: NA; DNA: TGTGCCAGCAGCCAAGGAATAGGGGTGAACACTGAAGCTTTCTTT; CDR3: CASSQGIGVNTEAFF
V: TRBV7-2; D: TRBD2; J: TRBJ2-7; size: many; DNA: TGTGCCAGCAGCTCCCCCGGGGGGGAGCAGTACTTC; CDR3: CASSSPGGEQYF
V: TRBV27; D: NA; J: TRBJ2-3; size: few; DNA: TGTGCCAGCAGTCCCTTCGCGGGGATAAGCACAGATACGCAGTATTTT; CDR3: CASSPFAGISTDTQYF
V: TRBV20-1; D: NA; J: TRBJ2-4; size: few; DNA: TGCAGTGCTCAGGACATAAACCAAAACATTCAGTACTTC; CDR3: CSAQDINQNIQYF
V: TRBV5-6; D: TRBD2; J: TRBJ2-5; size: few; DNA: TGTGCCAGCAGCTTCTGGGGGAGGGCCGGAGAGACCCAGTACTTC; CDR3: CASSFWGRAGETQYF
V: TRBV7-2; D: NA; J: TRBJ1-2; size: NA; DNA: TGTGCCAGCAGCTCCAGGACAACTGGCTACACCTTC; CDR3: CASSSRTTGYTF
V: TRBV9; D: NA; J: TRBJ2-7; size: NA; DNA: TGTGCCAGCAGCGTAGGGCAATTCTTAAGCGACGAGCAGTACTTC; CDR3: CASSVGQFLSDEQYF
V: TRBV20-1; D: TRBD2; J: TRBJ2-1; size: NA; DNA: TGCAGTGCTACGAGACTAGCGTCCTACAATGAGCAGTTCTTC; CDR3: CSATRLASYNEQFF
V: TRBV20-1; D: TRBD1; J: TRBJ2-3; size: few; DNA: TGCAGTGTGCGGGACAGGGTAACAGATACGCAGTATTTT; CDR3: CSVRDRVTDTQYF
V: TRBV7-9; D: TRBD1; J: TRBJ1-4; size: many; DNA: TGTGCCAGCAGCCTCGGACAGGGGAACGAAAAACTGTTTTTT; CDR3: CASSLGQGNEKLFF
V: TRBV29-1; D: TRBD2; J: TRBJ2-7; size: once; DNA: TGCAGCGTTCAGCGGGAGCATGGCGAGCAGTACTTC; CDR3: CSVQREHGEQYF
V: TRBV12-3/TRBV12-4; D: NA; J: TRBJ2-1; size: NA; DNA: TGTGCCAGCAGTTTAGGGGGGGCTGGAGCCAATGAGCAGTTCTTC; CDR3: CASSLGGAGANEQFF
V: TRBV6-2/TRBV6-3; D: NA; J: TRBJ1-2; size: NA; DNA: TGTGCCAGCAGTTCGCCGCCGCGCGGGCTTGGCTACACCTTC; CDR3: CASSSPPRGLGYTF
V: TRBV14; D: TRBD1; J: TRBJ2-1; size: NA; DNA: TGTGCCAGCAGCCCTGGGACAGGCTCCTACAATGAGCAGTTCTTC; CDR3: CASSPGTGSYNEQFF
V: TRBV20-1; D: NA; J: TRBJ2-1; size: NA; DNA: TGCAGTGCTGGGGAGGTGGGTAGGGACAATGAGCAGTTCTTC; CDR3: CSAGEVGRDNEQFF
V: TRBV9; D: NA; J: TRBJ1-2; size: few; DNA: TGTGCCAGCAGCGTAGGCGGTTCGAACTATGGCTACACCTTC; CDR3: CASSVGGSNYGYTF
V: TRBV7-2; D: NA; J: TRBJ1-5; size: NA; DNA: TGTGCCAGCAGCTTAGAGGGCAGGGGCGGGGAGTATAGCAATCAGCCCCAGCATTTT; CDR3: CASSLEGRGGEYSNQPQHF
V: TRBV15; D: NA; J: TRBJ2-1; size: many; DNA: TGTGCCACCAGCAGAGATTTAATAGGCCCACACGGCTACAATGAGCAGTTCTTC; CDR3: CATSRDLIGPHGYNEQFF
V: TRBV20-1; D: TRBD2; J: TRBJ2-3; size: NA; DNA: TGCAGTGCCGGACTAGCGGAGACAAGCACAGATACGCAGTATTTT; CDR3: CSAGLAETSTDTQYF
V: TRBV20-1; D: TRBD1; J: TRBJ1-2; size: few; DNA: TGCAGTGCTAGGCCCCTCACCCGACAGGGGAACGACTATGGCTACACCTTC; CDR3: CSARPLTRQGNDYGYTF
V: TRBV4-1; D: NA; J: TRBJ1-1; size: NA; DNA: TGCGCCAGCAGCCAAGATTTCGACGTGAACACTGAAGCTTTCTTT; CDR3: CASSQDFDVNTEAFF
V: TRBV6-1; D: NA; J: TRBJ2-7; size: few; DNA: TGTGCCAGCAGTGAAGCCCGACTGCCGGGGGCCTACGAGCAGTACTTC; CDR3: CASSEARLPGAYEQYF
V: TRBV28; D: NA; J: TRBJ1-4; size: NA; DNA: TGTGCCAGCACCGCGGCGGCAACAGGGCAAAAACTGTTTTTT; CDR3: CASTAAATGQKLFF
V: TRBV20-1; D: TRBD2; J: TRBJ2-3; size: many; DNA: TGCAGTGCGTCCGTTAGCGGGAGTGAATCAGATACGCAGTATTTT; CDR3: CSASVSGSESDTQYF
V: TRBV7-9; D: NA; J: TRBJ2-1; size: NA; DNA: TGTGCCAGCAGCTTAGTGAGGACCAATGAGCAGTTCTTC; CDR3: CASSLVRTNEQFF
V: TRBV20-1; D: TRBD1; J: TRBJ2-7; size: NA; DNA: TGCAGTGCTAGAGACCCCTCGACAGGGATCGAGCAGTACTTC; CDR3: CSARDPSTGIEQYF
V: TRBV20-1; D: NA; J: TRBJ2-5; size: NA; DNA: TGCAGTGCTAGAGATCCGGGAAGGGGAGAGACCCAGTACTTC; CDR3: CSARDPGRGETQYF
V: TRBV7-3; D: NA; J: TRBJ2-3; size: many; DNA: TGTGCCAGCAGCTTAAGTTCGGAACGCACAGATACGCAGTATTTT; CDR3: CASSLSSERTDTQYF
V: TRBV7-2; D: TRBD2; J: TRBJ2-7; size: NA; DNA: TGTGCCAGCAGCCACAAAGGAGCGGGGAGCTCCTACGAGCAGTACTTC; CDR3: CASSHKGAGSSYEQYF
V: TRBV20-1; D: TRBD1; J: TRBJ2-7; size: NA; DNA: TGCAGTGCTAGAGCGGGACAGGGGTCATCCTACGAGCAGTACTTC; CDR3: CSARAGQGSSYEQYF
V: TRBV20-1; D: NA; J: TRBJ2-7; size: few; DNA: TGCAGTGCTAGCGGGCGGGAACACTACGAGCAGTACTTC; CDR3: CSASGREHYEQYF
V: TRBV13; D: TRBD1; J: TRBJ1-6; size: few; DNA: TGTGCCAGCAGCTTAAGGGGGCAGGGGGACTCCTATAATTCACCCCTCCACTTT; CDR3: CASSLRGQGDSYNSPLHF
V: TRBV20-1; D: NA; J: TRBJ1-4; size: few; DNA: TGCAGTGCCAGGTCCAGGACGGGGGATGAAAAACTGTTTTTT; CDR3: CSARSRTGDEKLFF
V: TRBV12-3/TRBV12-4; D: NA; J: TRBJ1-1; size: NA; DNA: TGTGCCAGCAGTTTACAGGGTAACACTGAAGCTTTCTTT; CDR3: CASSLQGNTEAFF
V: TRBV6-2/TRBV6-3; D: NA; J: TRBJ2-7; size: few; DNA: TGTGCCACACGGCCTGCCGGAACGGGCTACGAGCAGTACTTC; CDR3: CATRPAGTGYEQYF
V: TRBV3-1; D: NA; J: TRBJ2-1; size: few; DNA: TGTGCCAGCAGCCTCAGAGGGGGGGCAAATGAGCAGTTCTTC; CDR3: CASSLRGGANEQFF
V: TRBV5-1; D: NA; J: TRBJ2-1; size: many; DNA: TGCGCCAGCAGCCCCCCATTGTTCTTC; CDR3: CASSPPLFF
V: TRBV27; D: NA; J: TRBJ2-3; size: NA; DNA: TGTGCCAGCAGTTTATCTTCGAAACATACGCAGTATTTT; CDR3: CASSLSSKHTQYF
V: TRBV6-1; D: NA; J: TRBJ2-1; size: NA; DNA: TGTGCCACGCGAACCGGGATCATGGGACGCAATGAGCAGTTCTTC; CDR3: CATRTGIMGRNEQFF
V: TRBV12-3/TRBV12-4; D: NA; J: TRBJ1-6; size: NA; DNA: TGTGCCAGCAGTTCTGGGCAGGGTGGTAATTCACCCCTCCACTTT; CDR3: CASSSGQGGNSPLHF
V: TRBV4-1; D: NA; J: TRBJ2-1; size: few; DNA: TGCGCCAGCAGCCGTTCAGGGGATGAGCAGTTCTTC; CDR3: CASSRSGDEQFF
V: TRBV15; D: NA; J: TRBJ2-1; size: NA; DNA: TGTGCCACCAGCAGAGCAGGAGCTTACAATGAGCAGTTCTTC; CDR3: CATSRAGAYNEQFF
V: TRBV6-1; D: TRBD1; J: TRBJ2-5; size: NA; DNA: TGTGCCAGCAGTGACGTGGGACAGGGGCCCCTCAGTAGACTCGAAGAGACCCAGTACTTC; CDR3: CASSDVGQGPLSRLEETQYF
V: TRBV6-1; D: NA; J: TRBJ1-5; size: NA; DNA: TGTGCCAGCAGTGACAGGGATAGCAATCAGCCCCAGCATTTT; CDR3: CASSDRDSNQPQHF
V: TRBV2; D: NA; J: TRBJ2-7; size: few; DNA: TGTGCCAGCAGCCCGAACATGAGGGTCTACGAGCAGTACTTC; CDR3: CASSPNMRVYEQYF
V: TRBV12-3/TRBV12-4; D: TRBD2; J: TRBJ2-7; size: NA; DNA: TGTGCCAGCAGTAACCCCCGGACTAGCGGGTTCTACGAGCAGTACTTC; CDR3: CASSNPRTSGFYEQYF
V: TRBV5-1; D: NA; J: TRBJ2-5; size: NA; DNA: TGCGCCAGCAGCTTGGCAGGGACTGGGGAGACCCAGTACTTC; CDR3: CASSLAGTGETQYF
V: TRBV12-3/TRBV12-4; D: NA; J: TRBJ1-3; size: few; DNA: TGTGCCAGCAGTTTAGTTCCAAACACCATATATTTT; CDR3: CASSLVPNTIYF
V: TRBV14; D: NA; J: TRBJ1-1; size: NA; DNA: TGTGCCAGCAGCCTCAATCTGGGCCTAGGGACTGAAGCTTTCTTT; CDR3: CASSLNLGLGTEAFF
V: TRBV6-2/TRBV6-3; D: NA; J: TRBJ2-6; size: few; DNA: TGTGCCAGCAGTTACCTAGGAACTGGGGCCAACGTCCTGACTTTC; CDR3: CASSYLGTGANVLTF
V: TRBV12-3/TRBV12-4; D: NA; J: TRBJ1-3; size: NA; DNA: TGTGCCAGCAGTCCGGGTGGAAACACCATATATTTT; CDR3: CASSPGGNTIYF
V: TRBV9; D: NA; J: TRBJ1-1; size: NA; DNA: TGTGCCAGCAGCAGGGACTTCACTGAAGCTTTCTTT; CDR3: CASSRDFTEAFF
V: TRBV20-1; D: TRBD2; J: TRBJ2-7; size: few; DNA: TGCAGTGCTAGAGATATTTTGACTAGCGGGCACTACGAGCAGTACTTC; CDR3: CSARDILTSGHYEQYF
V: TRBV6-1; D: NA; J: TRBJ2-5; size: NA; DNA: TGTGCCAGCAGTGATCGGGCAGCTTGGACCCAGTACTTC; CDR3: CASSDRAAWTQYF
V: TRBV4-1; D: NA; J: TRBJ1-1; size: many; DNA: TGCGCCAGCAGCCAAGCGAGGGACCGACCTTTTTTGGCGAACACTGAAGCTTTCTTT; CDR3: CASSQARDRPFLANTEAFF
V: TRBV7-7; D: NA; J: TRBJ2-1; size: NA; DNA: TGTGCTAGCAGCTTACACCGGGCCAGCAATGAGCAGTTCTTC; CDR3: CASSLHRASNEQFF
V: TRBV6-5; D: TRBD2; J: TRBJ2-7; size: NA; DNA: TGTGCCAGCCAGATTAGCGGGACTAGCGCCTACGAGCAGTACTTC; CDR3: CASQISGTSAYEQYF
V: TRBV7-2; D: NA; J: TRBJ2-5; size: NA; DNA: TGTGCCAGCAGCTTAGGGCCCCCCCCAATCCCCCAGTACTTC; CDR3: CASSLGPPPIPQYF